Shown below are 28 T cell receptor beta chains from a single sample sequenced in a study of Tregs in tolerant kidney transplant recipients (dated by TCRdb to 2018 to 2020). What the time point label conveys for this sample: blood sample drawn before combined kidney and bone marrow transplant. To prepare the library, the immunoSEQ multiplex PCR assay was applied. TCRdb holds this immuneACCESS table with in-frame rearrangements only. Some clones are missing; in checked studies, unresolved V genes explain under half, and the rest has no known cause. The sample table includes approximately 49,000 clones. Roughly 0.93% of the sample rests with the top ten. The source material was CD4+ T cells from blood, sampled before the transplant. The receptors come from a human donor who received a combined kidney and bone marrow transplant.

On this clone: The sequence runs out 3 residues before the end of the CDR3; the remainder is reconstructed from the germline J gene. Other nucleotide sequences in the sample specify the same CDR3. The chain carries TRBV7-2 and TRBJ2-7; maybe TRBD1 (5 bases). Trimming removed 0 bases at V and 2 bases at J, with 5 bases between. The CDR3 is 13 amino acids. CDR1 and CDR2 (germline): SGHTA, FQGNSA. The CDR3 sequence: CASSLATAYEQYF. The part of the CDR3 DNA that was read is TGTGCCAGCAGCTTAGCGACAGCCTACGAG.

About this clone itself: Read coverage stops 3 residues before the CDR3 terminus; the germline J gene supplies the remainder. The chain uses TRBV18 and TRBJ2-7; 10 bases are shared with TRBD2. The V and J ends lost 0 bases and 0 bases, in that order; junction bases with no gene match: 2. Germline V gives CDR1 KGHSH, CDR2 LQKENI. This CDR3 comprises 16 residues. CDR3 sequence: CASSPPGTSASYEQYF. CDR3 DNA (partial): TGTGCCAGCTCACCACCGGGGACTAGCGCCTCCTACGAG.

Note on this clone: With the read ending 3 residues before the CDR3 end, the germline J gene is used to fill in that end. The chain links TRBV18 to TRBJ2-3, with unresolved D. V dropped 3 bases and J dropped 2 bases, with 9 bases sitting between them. Germline CDR1 and CDR2: KGHSH and LQKENI. The CDR3 totals 14 residues. The CDR3 DNA, read in part, is TGTGCCAGCTCACCTCTACCCAACACAGATACG. Translation: CASSPLPNTDT. The whole CDR3 sequence reads CASSPLPNTDTQYF.

About this clone: The read terminates 3 residues ahead of where the CDR3 ends, so the germline J gene completes it. The chain links TRBV10-3 to TRBJ2-7, with D possibly being TRBD1 (6 bases). This CDR3 spans 14 amino acids. CDR1 and CDR2 (germline): ENHRY, SYGVKD. V shed 3 bases and J shed 3 bases, with 12 bases lying between them. The sequenced CDR3 bases are TGTGCCATCAGTGATGTCGGGACATTCTACGAG. Translated, it gives CAISDVGTFYE. The whole CDR3 reads CAISDVGTFYEQYF.

With regard to this clone: The read ends 3 residues early relative to the CDR3; the germline J gene fills the gap. V is TRBV10-3 and J is TRBJ1-2, with 12 bases lining up with TRBD1. Germline V gene data show CDR1 as ENHRY and CDR2 as SYGVKD. CDR3 size: 14 residues. Trimming removed 6 bases from V and 5 bases from J; junction bases left unmatched: 4. CDR3 sequence reads: CAISGTGGRYGYTF. CDR3 bases read: TGTGCCATCAGCGGGACAGGGGGCCGTTATGGC.

Worth noting for this clone: Read coverage stops 3 residues before the CDR3 terminus; the germline J gene supplies the remainder. This chain connects TRBV20-1 to TRBJ2-3; TRBD1 might be the D (5 bases). The CDR3 has 15 residues. Germline loops: CDR1 DFQATT, CDR2 SNEGSKA (reference sequence). Between the trimmed V and J ends, which lost 5 bases and 1 base, there was a span of 16 bases. This chain's CDR3 is CSAHLRGGGTDTQYF. The part of the CDR3 DNA that was read is TGCAGTGCTCACCTAAGGGGTGGAGGCACAGATACG.

Notes on this clone: From the germline J gene comes the end of the CDR3, since the read stops 3 residues before it. The chain couples TRBV2 to TRBJ2-5; 11 bases fit TRBD2. CDR1 and CDR2 from the germline V gene are SNHLY and FYNNEI. This CDR3 spans 15 amino acids. With V trimmed by 7 bases and J by 2 bases, 6 bases remained unmatched. CDR3 protein: CASNPGLAEQETQYF. The CDR3 DNA, read in part, is TGTGCCAGCAACCCGGGACTAGCGGAACAAGAGACC.

The DNA read from the CDR3 is TGTGCCAGCAGCAACATAGCGGGAAGGTCCTACAATGAG. Its protein is CASSNIAGRSYNE. The full CDR3 reads CASSNIAGRSYNEQFF. The chain is built from TRBV7-6 and TRBJ2-1, with 8 positions matching TRBD2. The CDR3 end falls 3 residues outside the read, so it is completed with the germline J gene. J gave up 1 base and V 5 bases, and 7 bases lay outside the gene matches. The CDR3 sequence is 16 residues long. Germline-derived CDR1 and CDR2 are SGHVS and FNYEAQ.

Comments on this clone: The CDR3 end is not reached by the read, which stops 3 residues before it; the germline J gene fills it in. V usage is TRBV30 and J usage is TRBJ2-5; tentative D call: TRBD2 (6 bases). The CDR3 length is 15 residues. Germline lookup yields CDR1 GTSNPN and CDR2 SVGIG (reference sequence). Trimming removed 2 bases at V and 6 bases at J, with 19 bases between. CDR3 DNA, as far as it was read: TGTGCCTGGAGTAGCGGGCGGCCGGGCATGAAGACC. This translates into CAWSSGRPGMKT. The complete CDR3 reads CAWSSGRPGMKTQYF.

Concerning this clone: The observed sequence ends 3 residues before the CDR3 terminus, with the missing tail filled in from the germline J gene. This chain links TRBV7-9 with TRBJ1-1; D may be TRBD1 (5 bases). CDR1 is SEHNR and CDR2 is FQNEAQ in the germline V gene (reference sequence). V lost 4 bases and J lost 2, with 14 bases in between. The CDR3 loop spans 15 amino acids. The covered CDR3 bases are TGTGCCAGCAGCTCGAACAGGCCTACTAACACTGAA. This gives the protein CASSSNRPTNTE. The CDR3 reads in full as CASSSNRPTNTEAFF. Complete variable domain (other parts from reference TRBV7-9 and TRBJ1-1): DTGVSQNPRHKITKRGQNVTFRCDPISEHNRLYWYRQTLGQGPEFLTYFQNEAQLEKSRLLSDRFSAERPKGSFSTLEIQRTEQGDSAMYLCASSSNRPTNTEAFFGQGTRLTVV.

Points on this clone: With the read ending 3 residues before the CDR3 end, the germline J gene is used to fill in that end. The J gene is TRBJ1-3, the V gene TRBV2; 10 nucleotides match TRBD1. From germline, CDR1 is SNHLY and CDR2 FYNNEI. The length of the CDR3 is 15 residues. The V segment lost 6 bases and the J segment 2 bases; nucleotides outside the gene matches: 4. This chain's CDR3 is CASRDGQGAGNTIYF. The DNA read from the CDR3 is TGTGCCAGCAGGGACGGACAGGGGGCTGGAAACACC.

Comment on this clone: The CDR3 end is not reached by the read, which stops 3 residues before it; the germline J gene fills it in. The V gene is TRBV7-3, the J gene TRBJ2-1; 7 bases fit TRBD2. Trimming at V came to 1 base and at J to 6 bases, leaving 21 bases not matched to a gene. The germline V gene has CDR1 SGHTA and CDR2 FQGTGA. CDR3 size: 20 residues. The sequenced part of the CDR3 DNA is TGTGCCAGCAGCTTAAAGCGGGACCTTCGAGGGGCTCGTGACGGCAATGAG. It specifies CASSLKRDLRGARDGNE. The full-length CDR3 reads as CASSLKRDLRGARDGNEQFF.

Worth noting for this clone: The read terminates 3 residues before the CDR3 end, so the remaining end is supplied by the germline J gene. The V and J genes are TRBV19 and TRBJ2-5, with D perhaps matching TRBD2 (5 bases). V lost 8 bases, J lost 2 bases, and 18 bases lay in between. Looked up from germline, CDR1 is LNHDA and CDR2 is SQIVND (reference sequence). The CDR3 runs to 15 residues. Incomplete CDR3 DNA: TGTGCCAGTGGTCAGGACGGGGTCCAGCAAGAGACC. Amino acid sequence: CASGQDGVQQET. The complete CDR3 reads CASGQDGVQQETQYF.

Points on this clone: The CDR3 end is not reached by the read, which stops 3 residues before it; the germline J gene fills it in. The chain links TRBV7-2 to TRBJ2-1, with TRBD2 matching over 7 bases. The CDR3 consists of 14 residues. Germline loops: CDR1 SGHTA, CDR2 FQGNSA. With V trimmed by 3 bases and J by 7 bases, 6 bases remained unmatched. The DNA read from the CDR3 is TGTGCCAGCAGCTTCGCGGGAGTCGTTAATGAG. Its protein product is CASSFAGVVNE. The CDR3 in its entirety is CASSFAGVVNEQFF.

About this clone: Coverage ceases 3 residues before the CDR3 finishes, and the germline J gene fills in the end. The chain uses TRBV7-8 and TRBJ1-2; 10 positions match TRBD1. The CDR3 is 14 residues long. CDR1 is SGHVS and CDR2 is FQNEAQ in the germline V gene. CDR3 protein: CASTQGQGMRGYTF. The part of the CDR3 DNA that was read is TGTGCCAGCACCCAGGGACAGGGGATGCGCGGC.

As for this clone: The sequenced fragment ends 3 residues before the CDR3 boundary, so the rest is inferred from the germline J gene. The genes are TRBV2 and TRBJ2-7; 7 bases are shared with TRBD1. V dropped 6 bases and J dropped 2; count of bases not matched to a gene: 4. The germline V gene encodes CDR1 SNHLY and CDR2 FYNNEI. The CDR3 has 13 amino acids. CDR3 sequence: CASRAQGAYEQYF. The part of the CDR3 DNA that was read is TGTGCCAGCAGAGCCCAGGGGGCCTACGAG.

In the case of this clone: The read ends 3 residues early relative to the CDR3; the germline J gene fills the gap. This chain links TRBV19 with TRBJ2-3; TRBD2 matches 14 bases. The CDR3 consists of 15 residues. Germline-derived CDR1 and CDR2 are LNHDA and SQIVND (reference sequence). The junction had 8 bases not matched to a gene; V was cut back by 7 bases and J by 8 bases. The part of the CDR3 DNA that was read is TGTGCCAGTACCAAGGGACTAGCGGGAGTAAGTACG. It yields the protein CASTKGLAGVST. The full CDR3 sequence reads CASTKGLAGVSTQYF.

As to this clone: The read ends 3 residues shy of where the CDR3 ends; the end is completed using the germline J gene. The chain employs TRBV5-1 and TRBJ2-7; TRBD2 aligns across 7 bases. CDR3 length: 15 residues. CDR1 is SGHRS and CDR2 is YFSETQ in the germline V gene. Losses at the gene ends were 0 bases for V and 3 bases for J; bases not matched to a gene: 6. The part of the CDR3 DNA that was read is TGCGCCAGCAGCTTGGAACCTAGCGGAGACTACGAG. This gives the protein CASSLEPSGDYE. The complete CDR3 reads CASSLEPSGDYEQYF.

A word on this clone: The CDR3 end falls 3 residues outside the read, so it is completed with the germline J gene. The genes are TRBV10-1 and TRBJ2-3; D is ambiguous. The germline CDR1 and CDR2 sequences are WNHNN and SYGVQD (reference sequence). V lost 2 bases, J lost 0 bases, and 6 bases lay in between. This CDR3 contains 14 residues. The CDR3 protein is CASSENLSTDTQYF. The sequenced CDR3 bases are TGCGCCAGCAGTGAGAATCTGAGCACAGATACG.

CDR3 region: CASRPAWASYEQYF. Incomplete CDR3 DNA: TGCGCCAGTCGACCGGCATGGGCCTCCTACGAG. The chain recombines TRBV5-1 with TRBJ2-7; D ambiguous. The CDR3 end is not reached by the read, which stops 3 residues before it; the germline J gene fills it in. The CDR3 sequence is 14 residues long. The V gene's germline CDR1 is SGHRS and CDR2 YFSETQ. With 8 bases removed from V and 0 bases from J, the gap between germline ends came to 15 bases. Full variable domain (rest looked up from reference TRBV5-1 and TRBJ2-7): KAGVTQTPRYLIKTRGQQVTLSCSPISGHRSVSWYQQTPGQGLQFLFEYFSETQRNKGNFPGRFSGRQFSNSRSEMNVSTLELGDSALYLCASRPAWASYEQYFGPGTRLTVT.

A note on this clone: The DNA ends 3 residues before the CDR3 does, and the rest of the CDR3 is filled in from the germline J gene. The V and J genes are TRBV2 and TRBJ2-3; 15 bases line up with TRBD2. The CDR3 length is 17 residues. Germline loops: CDR1 SNHLY, CDR2 FYNNEI. V dropped 5 bases and J dropped 4; count of bases not matched to a gene: 7. The sequenced part of the CDR3 DNA is TGTGCCAGCAGTAACATGGGACTAGCGGGAGGCCCAGATACG. This translates into CASSNMGLAGGPDT. From start to end, the CDR3 is CASSNMGLAGGPDTQYF.

As regards this clone: The read terminates 3 residues before the CDR3 end, so the remaining end is supplied by the germline J gene. This chain links TRBV30 with TRBJ1-2; weak D call: TRBD1 (5 bases). CDR1 GTSNPN and CDR2 SVGIG come from the germline V gene (reference sequence). This CDR3 comprises 13 residues. The V end was cut by 0 bases, the J end by 5 bases, with 10 bases between. The CDR3 spells CAWSVQAIYGYTF. The sequenced CDR3 bases are TGTGCCTGGAGTGTACAGGCAATTTATGGC.

About this clone itself: The CDR3 extends 3 residues past the end of the read, so its final part is completed from the germline J gene. This chain connects TRBV20-1 to TRBJ2-1; 7 bases match TRBD1. After removal of 5 bases from V and 3 bases from J, the junction contained 10 bases not matched to a gene. The germline V gene has CDR1 DFQATT and CDR2 SNEGSKA (reference sequence). The CDR3 totals 15 residues. The CDR3 here is CSAPTGTAYYNEQFF. The part of the CDR3 DNA that was read is TGCAGTGCTCCGACCGGGACAGCTTACTACAATGAG.

In regard to this clone: The read ends 3 residues early relative to the CDR3; the germline J gene fills the gap. The rearrangement uses TRBV7-2 and TRBJ1-3; the D is unclear. This CDR3 is built from 14 residues. Trimming stripped 5 bases from V and 6 bases from J, with 14 bases between. The V gene's germline CDR1 is SGHTA and CDR2 FQGNSA. The chain's CDR3 is CASSVSGLENTIYF. CDR3 DNA, as far as it was read: TGTGCCAGCAGCGTGTCCGGGTTAGAAAACACC. Using reference TRBV7-2 and TRBJ1-3 for the parts outside the CDR3, the full variable domain is GAGVSQSPSNKVTEKGKDVELRCDPISGHTALYWYRQSLGQGLEFLIYFQGNSAPDKSGLPSDRFSAERTGGSVSTLTIQRTQQEDSAVYLCASSVSGLENTIYFGEGSWLTVV.

Concerning this clone itself: Read coverage stops 3 residues before the CDR3 terminus; the germline J gene supplies the remainder. The V call is TRBV7-2, the J call TRBJ1-1; unclear D gene. V was cut by 1 base and J by 1 base, with 7 bases left in between. The CDR3 is made up of 14 amino acids. Germline V CDR1 and CDR2: SGHTA, FQGNSA. CDR3 sequence: CASSLVKGNTEAFF. The sequenced CDR3 bases are TGTGCCAGCAGCTTAGTTAAGGGGAACACTGAA.

Concerning this clone: With the read ending 3 residues before the CDR3 end, the germline J gene is used to fill in that end. The J gene is TRBJ2-1, the V gene TRBV6-1; possible D gene TRBD1, 5 bases. V lost 1 base and J 9 bases, leaving 10 bases between the germline ends. The CDR3 is 13 amino acids. Germline V CDR1 and CDR2: MNHNS, SASEGT. The CDR3: CASSEVRDGEQFF. The sequenced part of the CDR3 DNA is TGTGCCAGCAGTGAAGTCAGGGATGGTGAG.

Note on this clone: The missing CDR3 end, 3 residues past where the read stops, is filled in from the germline J gene. The chain couples TRBV10-1 to TRBJ2-1, with D hard to call. The V end was cut by 1 base, the J end by 9 bases, with 7 bases between. CDR3 length: 12 residues. Germline V gene data show CDR1 as WNHNN and CDR2 as SYGVQD (reference sequence). The CDR3 loop is CASSELKGEQFF. The sequenced CDR3 bases are TGCGCCAGCAGTGAGTTGAAGGGTGAG.

In the case of this clone: The read falls 3 residues short of the CDR3 end, and the missing part is taken from the germline J gene. The V call is TRBV7-3, the J call TRBJ2-1, with TRBD2 identical over 13 bases. This CDR3 is built from 16 residues. V dropped 5 bases and J dropped 8; count of bases not matched to a gene: 9. The germline CDR1 and CDR2 sequences are SGHTA and FQGTGA. CDR3 DNA, as far as it was read: TGTGCCAGCAGCCCGGACGGGACTAGCGGGACGTATGAG. It yields the protein CASSPDGTSGTYE. The CDR3 as a whole reads CASSPDGTSGTYEQFF. Full variable domain (rest looked up from reference TRBV7-3 and TRBJ2-1): GAGVSQTPSNKVTEKGKYVELRCDPISGHTALYWYRQSLGQGPEFLIYFQGTGAADDSGLPNDRFFAVRPEGSVSTLKIQRTERGDSAVYLCASSPDGTSGTYEQFFGPGTRLTVL.